Shown below are 27 T cell receptor beta chains from a single sample sequenced in a study of Ad26.COV2.S vaccination and SARS-CoV-2 variants (dated by TCRdb to the early 2020s). The sample's time point label, in plain terms: individuals recovered from natural SARS-CoV-2 infection. The library relied on the immunoSEQ multiplex PCR assay. Held by TCRdb, this immuneACCESS table contains in-frame sequences only and omits some clones. Under half of the omission traces to an unresolved V gene where checked; the cause of the rest is unknown. The sample table holds around 350,000 clones, of which around 92% were seen once. The ten largest clonotypes hold about 3.8% of the sample. The input for sequencing was peripheral blood, taken after recovery from COVID-19. All receptors come from a human donor who had recovered from COVID-19.

This chain links TRBV5-8 with TRBJ1-2; D is ambiguous. This CDR3 is built from 14 residues. V gave up 1 base and J gave up 8 bases, with 15 bases separating them. The germline gives CDR1 SGHTS, CDR2 YDEGEE. CDR3 coding DNA: TGTGCCAGCAGCTTGAGCCTTTCCTCTGGCGGCTACACCTTC. As protein: CASSLSLSSGGYTF.

This chain links TRBV7-9 with TRBJ2-3, with 7 bases identical to TRBD1. Germline V gene lookup returns CDR1 SEHNR and CDR2 FQNEAQ (reference sequence). The CDR3 is 16 residues long. The trim removed 1 base at V and 2 bases at J, leaving 6 bases unmatched. This chain's CDR3 is CASSLEGGHYTDTQYF. As DNA, the CDR3 is TGTGCCAGCAGCTTAGAAGGGGGCCACTACACAGATACGCAGTATTTT.

The chain couples TRBV2 to TRBJ2-7; 7 bases are shared with TRBD2. J gave up 7 bases and V 1 base, and 10 bases lay outside the gene matches. Germline V gene lookup returns CDR1 SNHLY and CDR2 FYNNEI. This CDR3 has 15 amino acids. The CDR3 loop reads CASSEGRGWGGEQYF. In DNA form, the CDR3 reads TGTGCCAGCAGTGAAGGACGAGGCTGGGGGGGGGAGCAGTACTTC.

V and J are TRBV9 and TRBJ2-3; D gene unclear. CDR1 is SGDLS and CDR2 is YYNGEE in the germline V gene. Trimming stripped 0 bases from V and 1 base from J, with 9 bases between. This CDR3 has 15 residues. Here the CDR3 reads CASSVGSKRTDTQYF. CDR3 nucleotides: TGTGCCAGCAGCGTAGGGTCTAAACGCACAGATACGCAGTATTTT.

The chain carries TRBV6-5 and TRBJ1-3; D may be TRBD1 (6 bases). The CDR3 is 15 amino acids. Looked up from germline, CDR1 is MNHEY and CDR2 is SVGAGI. V lost 7 bases, J lost 1 base, and 14 bases lay in between. The CDR3 loop reads CASTVQGKSGNTIYF. Written as DNA, the CDR3 is TGTGCCAGCACCGTACAGGGAAAATCTGGAAACACCATATATTTT.

The V and J genes are TRBV12-3 or TRBV12-4 and TRBJ2-7; no clear D gene. This CDR3 region has 12 residues. Trimming took off 6 bases at V and 6 bases at J, with 12 bases between the two ends. In DNA form, the CDR3 reads TGTGCCAGCAGCCCCCTCGGAGTCGAGCAGTACTTC. Translation: CASSPLGVEQYF.

The rearrangement links TRBV6-2 or TRBV6-3 to TRBJ1-3; no clear D gene. Deletions cut 4 bases from V and 0 bases from J, with 7 bases between. Looked up from germline, CDR1 is MNHEY and CDR2 is SVGEGT. The CDR3 sequence is 14 residues long. In DNA form, the CDR3 reads TGTGCCAGCAGTTCGCCCCACTCTGGAAACACCATATATTTT. This codes for CASSSPHSGNTIYF.

The chain uses TRBV2 and TRBJ2-5; 7 nucleotides agree with TRBD1. The germline gives CDR1 SNHLY, CDR2 FYNNEI. The CDR3 consists of 15 residues. V lost 5 bases, J lost 5 bases, and 11 bases stayed unmatched. The CDR3 DNA reads TGTGCCAGCAGTACGGGACAGAGATCCGTGGAGACCCAGTACTTC. This translates into CASSTGQRSVETQYF.

This clone has a single count. V usage is TRBV5-6 and J usage is TRBJ2-3; perhaps TRBD2 as D (5 bases). Trimming pared 0 bases from V and 1 base from J, leaving 15 bases between. CDR3 length: 17 residues. From germline, CDR1 is SGHDT and CDR2 YYEEEE. The CDR3 reads CASSLGELVSGTDTQYF. CDR3 DNA sequence: TGTGCCAGCAGCTTGGGGGAACTAGTGTCAGGCACAGATACGCAGTATTTT.

V usage is TRBV7-9 and J usage is TRBJ2-1, with 10 bases aligning to TRBD2. Germline V gene sequence: CDR1 SEHNR, CDR2 FQNEAQ (reference sequence). CDR3 length: 15 amino acids. V was clipped by 7 bases and J by 7 bases; unmatched bases: 10. The chain's CDR3 is CASNPSGGARNEQFF. CDR3 bases: TGTGCCAGCAATCCAAGCGGGGGGGCCAGGAATGAGCAGTTCTTC.

V and J are TRBV18 and TRBJ1-5; no clear D gene. V was trimmed by 3 bases and J by 6 bases, leaving 15 bases between them. The germline gives CDR1 KGHSH, CDR2 LQKENI. The CDR3 has 15 residues. CDR3 residues: CASSPESTKGQPQHF. In DNA, the CDR3 is TGTGCCAGCTCACCTGAGAGCACAAAAGGTCAGCCCCAGCATTTT.

This chain links TRBV2 with TRBJ1-2; D is uncertain. CDR3 length equals 12 residues. V was trimmed by 2 bases and J by 4 bases, leaving 5 bases between them. Germline CDR1 is SNHLY and CDR2 is FYNNEI. The CDR3 DNA is TGTGCCAGCAGTGAACGGACCTATGGCTACACCTTC. As protein: CASSERTYGYTF.

In this sample, this clone turned up a few times. The V and J genes are TRBV4-3 and TRBJ2-2; maybe TRBD1 (5 bases). Trimming took 0 bases from V and 4 from J, leaving 6 bases between them. This CDR3 comprises 14 residues. Germline-derived CDR1 and CDR2 are LGHNA and YSLEER. Here the CDR3 reads CASSQDRATGELFF. The CDR3 nucleotides are TGCGCCAGCAGCCAAGACAGGGCCACCGGGGAGCTGTTTTTT.

The V call is TRBV2, the J call TRBJ2-7; 10 nucleotides match TRBD1. Trimming cost V 9 bases and J 7 bases; bases outside gene matches: 12. CDR3 size: 14 residues. Germline V gene sequence: CDR1 SNHLY, CDR2 FYNNEI. CDR3 sequence (DNA): TGTGCCAGTCTTCCCGGGACAGGGGTTCGGGAGCAGTACTTC. This translates into CASLPGTGVREQYF.

This clone showed up just once. This chain links TRBV11-2 with TRBJ2-2; 9 bases map to TRBD2. Losses at the gene ends were 1 base for V and 4 bases for J; bases not matched to a gene: 4. CDR1 and CDR2 (germline): SGHAT, FQNNGV. CDR3 length: 16 amino acids. As DNA, the CDR3 is TGTGCCAGCAGCTTAGTTAGCGGGGGCCTCACCGGGGAGCTGTTTTTT. Amino acids: CASSLVSGGLTGELFF.

The chain combines TRBV7-9 with TRBJ1-1, with D maybe TRBD1 (5 bases). Trimming left V 6 bases short and J 0 bases short, with 14 bases between. Germline CDR1 reads SEHNR; CDR2 reads FQNEAQ (reference sequence). The CDR3 is made up of 15 amino acids. CDR3 in DNA: TGTGCCAGCAGAACAACCCGACAGATGAACACTGAAGCTTTCTTT. This gives the protein CASRTTRQMNTEAFF.

This chain joins TRBV7-9 and TRBJ1-1; D remains unclear. Trimming took 1 base from V and 0 from J, leaving 6 bases between them. The germline CDR1 and CDR2 sequences are SEHNR and FQNEAQ (reference sequence). This CDR3 has 14 residues. CDR3 coding DNA: TGTGCCAGCAGCTTAGTTTCACTGAACACTGAAGCTTTCTTT. This sequence encodes CASSLVSLNTEAFF.

V is TRBV4-3 and J is TRBJ2-7; 9 bases are shared with TRBD2. The CDR3 covers 16 residues. With 2 bases clipped from V and 4 bases from J, the junction kept 9 bases outside the gene matches. Germline loops: CDR1 LGHNA, CDR2 YSLEER. CDR3 protein: CASSQHPGGGAYEQYF. The CDR3 DNA follows: TGCGCCAGCAGCCAACACCCGGGCGGGGGGGCGTACGAGCAGTACTTC.

The V call is TRBV5-1, the J call TRBJ1-2; no firm D call. This CDR3 is built from 13 residues. Germline V gene lookup returns CDR1 SGHRS and CDR2 YFSETQ. V was clipped by 4 bases and J by 4 bases, with 11 bases between them. CDR3 protein: CASSPGEGYGYTF. The DNA for the CDR3 is TGCGCCAGCAGCCCCGGGGAGGGCTATGGCTACACCTTC.

J is TRBJ2-1 and V is TRBV15; 10 bases map to TRBD1. Germline V CDR1 and CDR2: LNHNV, YYDKDF (reference sequence). V shed 4 bases, J shed 4 bases, and the junction held 4 bases outside the gene matches. This CDR3 spans 15 amino acids. CDR3 sequence (DNA): TGTGCCACCAGCACAGACAGGGGGCTTTACAATGAGCAGTTCTTC. Its protein product is CATSTDRGLYNEQFF.

Concerning this clone: Its ends do not fully match the called genes, so a read error is possible. V is TRBV7-3 and J is TRBJ1-1; D might be TRBD1 (5 bases). Germline CDR1 reads SGHTA; CDR2 reads FQGTGA. The CDR3 is made up of 16 amino acids. The CDR3 reads CASSLHQGAGNAEAFF. The DNA for the CDR3 is TGTGCCAGCAGCCTACATCAGGGCGCGGGGAACGCTGAAGCTTTCTTT.

The gene calls are TRBV6-6 and TRBJ1-1; the match to TRBD1 covers 7 bases. The germline gives CDR1 MNHNY, CDR2 SVGAGI (reference sequence). This CDR3 is 11 amino acids long. J gave up 8 bases and V 5 bases, and 2 bases lay outside the gene matches. CDR3 DNA sequence: TGTGCCAGCAGTATACAGGGGGAAGCTTTCTTT. Its protein is CASSIQGEAFF.

The V call is TRBV19, the J call TRBJ1-5, with a possible D match to TRBD1 (6 bases). Germline V CDR1 and CDR2: LNHDA, SQIVND (reference sequence). The CDR3 is 13 amino acids. The V end was cut by 10 bases, the J end by 3 bases, with 13 bases between. Here the CDR3 reads CATLDRINQPQHF. The CDR3 DNA reads as TGTGCCACCCTGGACAGAATCAATCAGCCCCAGCATTTT.

The rearrangement links TRBV10-2 to TRBJ1-3; D is ambiguous. The CDR3 runs to 13 residues. CDR1 and CDR2 (germline): WSHSY, SAAADI. V was shortened by 8 bases and J by 2 bases, with 10 bases between the two germline ends. This CDR3 reads CASAPLTGNTIYF. The CDR3 DNA follows: TGCGCCAGCGCCCCCCTGACTGGAAACACCATATATTTT.

The chain joins TRBV29-1 to TRBJ1-5, with a tentative D call TRBD1 (5 bases). The CDR3 has 12 amino acids. Germline V gene sequence: CDR1 SQVTM, CDR2 ANQGSEA. Trimming removed 4 bases at V and 5 bases at J, with 9 bases between. As DNA, the CDR3 is TGCAGCGTTGGACAAGGGGATCAGCCCCAGCATTTT. This codes for CSVGQGDQPQHF.

This chain connects TRBV6-5 to TRBJ1-4; 7 nucleotides agree with TRBD1. In germline, CDR1 is MNHEY, CDR2 SVGAGI. This CDR3 comprises 13 residues. V trimming: 2 bases; J trimming: 7 bases; junction bases outside the gene matches: 1. This chain's CDR3 is CASSYRDSEKLFF. The CDR3, as DNA: TGTGCCAGCAGTTACCGGGACAGTGAAAAACTGTTTTTT.

The genes are TRBV4-3 and TRBJ2-1; 8 bases are shared with TRBD1. The trim removed 3 bases at V and 7 bases at J, leaving 5 bases unmatched. The germline V gene has CDR1 LGHNA and CDR2 YSLEER. This CDR3 has 14 amino acids. The CDR3 region has the DNA TGCGCCAGCAGCCAGAAGCAGGGGGCGAATGAGCAGTTCTTC. Encoded protein: CASSQKQGANEQFF.